The 24 T cell receptor beta chains in this list originate from one sample, sequenced in a study of cytomegalovirus exposure and HLA in healthy donors. 60 Vbeta and 13 Jbeta primers were used in PCR. Sequencing used immunoSEQ multiplex PCR; TCRdb keeps in-frame clones, though not all of them. The table has about 120,000 clones, roughly 80% seen once. Sequencing was carried out using PBMCs. These TCRs come from a woman aged 25 to 39 in good health and CMV-seropositive.

The chain recombines TRBV15 with TRBJ2-3; 9 bases fit TRBD1. CDR3 length: 19 residues. CDR1 and CDR2 from the germline V gene are LNHNV and YYDKDF (reference sequence). Losses at the gene ends were 0 bases for V and 1 base for J; bases not matched to a gene: 11. The CDR3 protein is CATSREKSPGQGGTDTQYF. CDR3 DNA: TGTGCCACCAGCAGAGAGAAGAGTCCGGGACAGGGTGGCACAGATACGCAGTATTTT.

The gene calls are TRBV6-5 and TRBJ2-2; possibly TRBD1 for D (5 bases). Germline values: CDR1 MNHEY, CDR2 SVGAGI. Trimming took 0 bases from V and 7 from J, leaving 9 bases between them. This CDR3 has 14 amino acids. CDR3 nucleotides: TGTGCCAGCAGTTACTCGGGGCAGGGCGGGGAGCTGTTTTTT. This sequence encodes CASSYSGQGGELFF.

The V call is TRBV7-2, the J call TRBJ2-5; 10 nucleotides match TRBD2. Germline CDR1 reads SGHTA; CDR2 reads FQGNSA. Trimming at V came to 7 bases and at J to 5 bases, leaving 13 bases not matched to a gene. CDR3 length: 16 residues. Written as DNA, the CDR3 is TGTGCCAGCAACCCTAGCGGGGGCTTGGGAGGGGAGACCCAGTACTTC. Residues: CASNPSGGLGGETQYF. The whole variable domain, remainder taken from reference TRBV7-2 and TRBJ2-5, is GAGVSQSPSNKVTEKGKDVELRCDPISGHTALYWYRQSLGQGLEFLIYFQGNSAPDKSGLPSDRFSAERTGGSVSTLTIQRTQQEDSAVYLCASNPSGGLGGETQYFGPGTRLLVL.

The chain combines TRBV4-3 with TRBJ2-7, with TRBD1 matching over 9 bases. V shed 4 bases, J shed 6 bases, and the junction held 28 bases outside the gene matches. The CDR3 is 21 residues long. Germline CDR1 is LGHNA and CDR2 is YSLEER. The CDR3 DNA reads TGCGCCAGCAGCCTCAAAGGTCCCCGGGACAGGGAGATTGAGGGCCGGCTCGAGCAGTACTTC. Amino acids: CASSLKGPRDREIEGRLEQYF.

Regarding this clone: The junction departs from the called germline gene at one end, perhaps through a read error. The gene calls are TRBV7-9 and TRBJ2-3; 14 bases line up with TRBD2. Germline lookup yields CDR1 SEHNR and CDR2 FQNEAQ (reference sequence). The length of the CDR3 is 17 residues. The CDR3 DNA reads as TGTTCCAGCAGCTGGGGACTAGCGGGGGTCATGGCTGATACGCAGTATTTT. Translation gives CSSSWGLAGVMADTQYF.

V is TRBV2 and J is TRBJ2-1, with D perhaps matching TRBD1 (10 bases). Germline V gives CDR1 SNHLY, CDR2 FYNNEI. V was pared by 2 bases and J by 0 bases, with 29 bases between. This CDR3 has 22 amino acids. For the CDR3, the DNA is TGTGCCAGCAGTGAACCGGGACAGGGGAGAGCGGGGGGCCTGAGCTCCTACAATGAGCAGTTCTTC. Its translation is CASSEPGQGRAGGLSSYNEQFF.

As to this clone: One end of the junction varies from germline; a read error may be responsible. CDR3 region: CSSSLKGAPDTQYF. The CDR3 DNA is TGTTCCAGCAGCTTAAAAGGGGCCCCAGATACGCAGTATTTT. The V and J genes are TRBV7-9 and TRBJ2-3; the D gene is possibly TRBD1 (5 bases). The CDR3 is 14 residues long. Per the germline V gene, CDR1 is SEHNR and CDR2 is FQNEAQ (reference sequence).

J is TRBJ1-2 and V is TRBV7-9, with D perhaps TRBD1 (6 bases). Germline CDR1 SEHNR, CDR2 FQNEAQ (reference sequence). This CDR3 is 15 amino acids long. V lost 3 bases to trimming and J lost 8 bases, with 19 bases between them. CDR3 region: CASSFAPTGSHGYTF. DNA of the CDR3: TGTGCCAGCAGCTTCGCTCCAACAGGGTCCCACGGCTACACCTTC.

The rearrangement joins TRBV7-2 to TRBJ2-7; 7 nucleotides agree with TRBD1. Germline CDR1 reads SGHTA; CDR2 reads FQGNSA. The CDR3 consists of 14 residues. With V trimmed by 5 bases and J by 5 bases, 9 bases remained unmatched. The CDR3 sequence is CASSVDRDYDEQYF. CDR3 DNA: TGTGCCAGCAGCGTCGACAGGGATTATGACGAGCAGTACTTC.

This clone appeared a single time. The V call is TRBV9, the J call TRBJ2-7; D ambiguous. Germline-derived CDR1 and CDR2 are SGDLS and YYNGEE. V gave up 0 bases and J gave up 1 base, with 8 bases separating them. The CDR3 has 14 amino acids. CDR3 nucleotide sequence: TGTGCCAGCAGCGTAGCTCCCAGTTCCTACGAGCAGTACTTC. It translates to CASSVAPSSYEQYF.

This clone has only a few counts. The V gene is TRBV7-6, the J gene TRBJ2-3; TRBD2 matches at 8 bases. Germline CDR1 reads SGHVS; CDR2 reads FNYEAQ. J lost 1 base, V lost 0 bases, and 0 bases had no gene match. The CDR3 spans 15 residues. The CDR3 is CASSLASGGTDTQYF. The CDR3 DNA is TGTGCCAGCAGCTTAGCTAGCGGGGGCACAGATACGCAGTATTTT. The full variable domain, rest sourced from reference TRBV7-6 and TRBJ2-3, is GAGVSQSPRYKVTKRGQDVALRCDPISGHVSLYWYRQALGQGPEFLTYFNYEAQQDKSGLPNDRFSAERPEGSISTLTIQRTEQRDSAMYRCASSLASGGTDTQYFGPGTRLTVL.

The chain uses TRBV6-1 and TRBJ2-3; weak D call: TRBD2 (6 bases). CDR3 length: 15 amino acids. Germline V gene data show CDR1 as MNHNS and CDR2 as SASEGT. V was pared by 4 bases and J by 0 bases, with 11 bases between. The CDR3 coding sequence is TGTGCCAGCAGTGTTAATAGCGGTAGCACAGATACGCAGTATTTT. Amino acid sequence: CASSVNSGSTDTQYF.

This chain uses TRBV11-2 with TRBJ1-1; 9 nucleotides line up with TRBD1. Germline V gene lookup returns CDR1 SGHAT and CDR2 FQNNGV. The CDR3 consists of 16 residues. V lost 5 bases to trimming and J lost 8 bases; unmatched junction nucleotides: 15. The CDR3 region has the DNA TGTGCCAGCAGCCCTTCGCCTACCCGGACAGGGGACGAAGCTTTCTTT. As protein: CASSPSPTRTGDEAFF.

The chain couples TRBV30 to TRBJ1-4; D remains unclear. The V and J ends lost 3 bases and 8 bases respectively, with 13 bases between them. Germline CDR1 reads GTSNPN; CDR2 reads SVGIG (reference sequence). The CDR3 has 13 residues. This CDR3 is CAWRSGSGEKLFF. The CDR3 coding sequence is TGTGCCTGGAGGTCGGGGTCGGGGGAAAAACTGTTTTTT.

The chain is built from TRBV7-2 and TRBJ1-6; unclear D gene. From germline, CDR1 is SGHTA and CDR2 FQGNSA. V was clipped by 1 base and J by 5 bases, with 9 bases between them. The CDR3 sequence is 15 residues long. CDR3 residues: CASSLGQANNSPLHF. In DNA form, the CDR3 reads TGTGCCAGCAGCTTAGGGCAGGCCAATAATTCACCCCTCCACTTT.

The chain couples TRBV9 to TRBJ2-3; 9 bases are shared with TRBD1. Germline loops: CDR1 SGDLS, CDR2 YYNGEE. V dropped 0 bases and J dropped 1; count of bases not matched to a gene: 0. This CDR3 contains 15 residues. The CDR3 coding sequence is TGTGCCAGCAGCGTAGGGACAGGGGGCACAGATACGCAGTATTTT. Translation gives CASSVGTGGTDTQYF.

J is TRBJ2-1 and V is TRBV6-5, with 9 bases matching TRBD1. This CDR3 has 15 residues. Per germline, CDR1 MNHEY and CDR2 SVGAGI. V lost 2 bases to trimming and J lost 10 bases; unmatched junction nucleotides: 9. CDR3 DNA sequence: TGTGCCAGCAGTTACGGGGGACAGGGAGGTTTGGAGCAGTTCTTC. This codes for CASSYGGQGGLEQFF.

The rearrangement uses TRBV7-3 and TRBJ2-3, with a tentative D call TRBD2 (5 bases). Germline-derived CDR1 and CDR2 are SGHTA and FQGTGA. The CDR3 runs to 15 residues. Trimming took off 5 bases at V and 4 bases at J, with 16 bases between the two ends. The CDR3 loop is CASSQLARGSDTQYF. The CDR3 DNA follows: TGTGCCAGCAGCCAATTGGCACGGGGTTCAGATACGCAGTATTTT.

This clone was counted only a few times. J is TRBJ2-1 and V is TRBV28, with 7 bases aligning to TRBD2. The ends lost 8 bases at V and 4 bases at J; junction bases unmatched: 11. The CDR3 runs 15 residues. Germline-derived CDR1 and CDR2 are MDHEN and SYDVKM. Written as DNA, the CDR3 is TGTGCCAGCGGTCCTGGAAGCGGGGTTTACAATGAGCAGTTCTTC. This sequence encodes CASGPGSGVYNEQFF.

V gene TRBV19 combines with J gene TRBJ1-1; D perhaps matches TRBD1 (5 bases). Trimming removed 3 bases at V and 4 bases at J, with 9 bases between. The germline gives CDR1 LNHDA, CDR2 SQIVND (reference sequence). The CDR3 runs to 13 residues. The CDR3 is CASSMLGGTEAFF. The CDR3 DNA reads TGTGCCAGTAGTATGCTCGGGGGCACTGAAGCTTTCTTT.

The V call is TRBV7-6, the J call TRBJ2-7, with D possibly being TRBD2 (5 bases). The CDR3 extends over 14 amino acids. Germline V gene data show CDR1 as SGHVS and CDR2 as FNYEAQ. The V end was cut by 1 base, the J end by 0 bases, with 7 bases between. The CDR3 DNA follows: TGTGCCAGCAGCTTAGACGGGATCTCCTACGAGCAGTACTTC. Translation gives CASSLDGISYEQYF.

The rearrangement joins TRBV6-1 to TRBJ2-7; 9 bases match TRBD1. The germline V gene encodes CDR1 MNHNS and CDR2 SASEGT. Trimming cost V 6 bases and J 2 bases; bases outside gene matches: 8. The CDR3 covers 15 residues. CDR3 nucleotide sequence: TGTGCCAGCAGGCAACGGACAGGGGTCGCCTACGAGCAGTACTTC. Its protein product is CASRQRTGVAYEQYF.

The chain couples TRBV2 to TRBJ1-5, with D possibly TRBD1 on 5 matching bases. Trimming left V 7 bases short and J 3 bases short, with 19 bases between. The CDR3 covers 16 residues. Germline V gene sequence: CDR1 SNHLY, CDR2 FYNNEI. In DNA, the CDR3 is TGTGCCAGCAAGCGGGGGTTCGGGGAAAACAATCAGCCCCAGCATTTT. It is translated as CASKRGFGENNQPQHF.

This chain connects TRBV5-5 to TRBJ1-3; D uncertain. Germline V gene lookup returns CDR1 SGHKS and CDR2 YYEKEE (reference sequence). V lost 1 base, J lost 0 bases, and 11 bases lay in between. The CDR3 contains 16 residues. CDR3 coding DNA: TGTGCCAGCAGCTTGAATCCAGGCCGCTCTGGAAACACCATATATTTT. This sequence encodes CASSLNPGRSGNTIYF.